This T cell receptor (beta chain) was captured in a study of Graves' ophthalmopathy and Graves' hyperthyroidism. This clonotype was counted at least ten times. The CDR3 has 16 amino acids. The germline CDR1 and CDR2 sequences are DFQATT and SNEGSKA (reference sequence). With 2 bases clipped from V and 1 base from J, the junction kept 9 bases outside the gene matches. Scientists amplified the TCR beta CDR3 regions from RNA transcripts. Following a first-round RT-PCR that used HTBI primers, a second-round multiplex PCR was carried out. TCRdb independently ran MiXCR on the multiplex PCR reads; one entry per CDR3 protein. The sample holds a few hundred thousand distinct CDR3 sequences, about a fifth seen once.

The clonotype originates from a woman in her forties or fifties with Graves' ophthalmopathy. Material: peripheral blood. J is TRBJ2-5 and V is TRBV20-1, with TRBD2 matching over 8 bases. The CDR3 protein is CSARSGLAGLQETQYF. In nucleotides, the CDR3 is TGCAGTGCTAGAAGCGGGCTAGCGGGCCTCCAAGAGACCCAGTACTTC.